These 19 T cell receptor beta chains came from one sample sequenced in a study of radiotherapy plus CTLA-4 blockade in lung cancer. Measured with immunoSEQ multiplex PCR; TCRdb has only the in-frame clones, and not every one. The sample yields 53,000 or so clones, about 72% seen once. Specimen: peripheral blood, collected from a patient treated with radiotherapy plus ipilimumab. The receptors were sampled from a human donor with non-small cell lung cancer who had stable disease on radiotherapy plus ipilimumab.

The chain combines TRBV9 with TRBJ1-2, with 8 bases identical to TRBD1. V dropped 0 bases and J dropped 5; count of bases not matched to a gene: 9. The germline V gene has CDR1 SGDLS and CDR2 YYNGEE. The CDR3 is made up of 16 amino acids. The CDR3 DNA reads TGTGCCAGCAGCGTAGGGCCGGCCGGGACAGGATATGGCTACACCTTC. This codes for CASSVGPAGTGYGYTF.

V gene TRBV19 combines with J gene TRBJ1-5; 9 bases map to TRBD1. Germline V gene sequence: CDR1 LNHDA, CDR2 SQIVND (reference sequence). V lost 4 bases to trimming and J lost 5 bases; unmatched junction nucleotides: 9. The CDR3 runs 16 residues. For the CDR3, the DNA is TGTGCCAGTAGTAAAACAGGGGGCGGAGACGATCAGCCCCAGCATTTT. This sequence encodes CASSKTGGGDDQPQHF.

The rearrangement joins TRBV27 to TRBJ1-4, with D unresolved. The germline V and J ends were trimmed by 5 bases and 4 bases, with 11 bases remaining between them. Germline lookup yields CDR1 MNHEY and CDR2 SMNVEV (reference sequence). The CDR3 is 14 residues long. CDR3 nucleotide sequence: TGTGCCAGCAGTCCCAATACGCATAATGAAAAACTGTTTTTT. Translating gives CASSPNTHNEKLFF.

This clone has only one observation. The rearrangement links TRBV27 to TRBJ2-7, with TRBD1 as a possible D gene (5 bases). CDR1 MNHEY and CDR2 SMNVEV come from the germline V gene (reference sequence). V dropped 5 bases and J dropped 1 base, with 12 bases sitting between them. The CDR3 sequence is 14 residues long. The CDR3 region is CASSPPTASYEQYF. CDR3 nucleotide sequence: TGTGCCAGCAGTCCCCCGACAGCTTCCTACGAGCAGTACTTC.

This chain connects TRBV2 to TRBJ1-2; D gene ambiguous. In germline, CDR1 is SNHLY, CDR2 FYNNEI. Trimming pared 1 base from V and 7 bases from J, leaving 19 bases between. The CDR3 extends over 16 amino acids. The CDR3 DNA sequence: TGTGCCAGCAGTGAAGAACAGCCTCAGATTGTAGCTGGCTACACCTTC. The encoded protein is CASSEEQPQIVAGYTF.

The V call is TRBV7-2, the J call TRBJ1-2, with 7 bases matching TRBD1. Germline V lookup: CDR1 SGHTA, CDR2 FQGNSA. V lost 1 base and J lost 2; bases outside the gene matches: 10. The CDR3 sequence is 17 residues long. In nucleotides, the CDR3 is TGTGCCAGCAGCTTAGAGGGAACAGGGGCGGTAAACTATGGCTACACCTTC. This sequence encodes CASSLEGTGAVNYGYTF.

Here the CDR3 reads CASSLVGHSTDTQYF. As DNA, the CDR3 is TGTGCCAGCAGCTTGGTTGGACATAGCACAGATACGCAGTATTTT. V usage is TRBV5-5 and J usage is TRBJ2-3, with D maybe TRBD1 (5 bases). The CDR3 sequence is 15 residues long. The germline V gene encodes CDR1 SGHKS and CDR2 YYEKEE (reference sequence). Trimming cost V 0 bases and J 0 bases, with 8 bases left between them.

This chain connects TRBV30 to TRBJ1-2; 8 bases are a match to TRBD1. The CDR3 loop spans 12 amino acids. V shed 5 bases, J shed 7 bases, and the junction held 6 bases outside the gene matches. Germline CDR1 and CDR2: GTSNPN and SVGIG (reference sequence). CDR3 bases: TGTGCCTGGTCGACAGGGGAGGGTGGCTACACCTTC. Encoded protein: CAWSTGEGGYTF.

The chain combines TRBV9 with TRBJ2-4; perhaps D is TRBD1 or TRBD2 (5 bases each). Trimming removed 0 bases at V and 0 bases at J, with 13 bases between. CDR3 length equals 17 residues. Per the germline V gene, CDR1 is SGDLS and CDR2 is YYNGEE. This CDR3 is CASSVGGNSIAKNIQYF. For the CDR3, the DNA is TGTGCCAGCAGCGTAGGGGGGAATAGTATAGCCAAAAACATTCAGTACTTC.

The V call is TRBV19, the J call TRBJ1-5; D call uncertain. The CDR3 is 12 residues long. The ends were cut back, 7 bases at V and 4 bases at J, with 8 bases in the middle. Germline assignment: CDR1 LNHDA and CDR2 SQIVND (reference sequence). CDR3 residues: CASMEGNQPQHF. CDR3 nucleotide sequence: TGTGCCAGTATGGAGGGAAATCAGCCCCAGCATTTT.

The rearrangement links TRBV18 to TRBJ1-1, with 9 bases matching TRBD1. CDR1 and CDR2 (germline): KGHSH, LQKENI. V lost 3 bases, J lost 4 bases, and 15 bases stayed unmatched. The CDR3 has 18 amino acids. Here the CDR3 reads CASSPPGQGGRVGTEAFF. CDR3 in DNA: TGTGCCAGCTCACCCCCGGGACAGGGAGGACGAGTGGGCACTGAAGCTTTCTTT.

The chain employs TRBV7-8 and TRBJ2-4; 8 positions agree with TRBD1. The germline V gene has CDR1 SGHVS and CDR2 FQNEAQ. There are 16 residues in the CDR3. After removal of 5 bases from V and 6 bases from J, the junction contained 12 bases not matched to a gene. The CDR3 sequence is CASSRTGSGTGNIQYF. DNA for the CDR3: TGTGCCAGCAGCCGGACAGGGTCAGGCACAGGAAACATTCAGTACTTC. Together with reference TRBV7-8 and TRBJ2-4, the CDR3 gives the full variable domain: GAGVSQSPRYKVAKRGQDVALRCDPISGHVSLFWYQQALGQGPEFLTYFQNEAQLDKSGLPSDRFFAERPEGSVSTLKIQRTQQEDSAVYLCASSRTGSGTGNIQYFGAGTRLSVL.

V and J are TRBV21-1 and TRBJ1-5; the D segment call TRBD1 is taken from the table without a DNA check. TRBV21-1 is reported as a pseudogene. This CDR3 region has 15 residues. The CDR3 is CASSKDGQGNQPQHF. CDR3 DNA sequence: TGTGCCAGCAGCAAAGACGGACAGGGTAATCAGCCCCAGCATTTT.

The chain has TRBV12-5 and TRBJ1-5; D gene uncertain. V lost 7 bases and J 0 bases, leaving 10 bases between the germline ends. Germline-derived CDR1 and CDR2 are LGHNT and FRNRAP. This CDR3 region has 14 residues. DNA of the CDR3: TGTGCTAGTGTAAAGGACCTTAGCAATCAGCCCCAGCATTTT. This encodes CASVKDLSNQPQHF.

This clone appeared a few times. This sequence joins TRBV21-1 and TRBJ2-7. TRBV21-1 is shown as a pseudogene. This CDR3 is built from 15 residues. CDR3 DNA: TGTGCCAGCAGCATATGGGACCGATCCTCCTACGAGCAGTACTTC. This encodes CASSIWDRSSYEQYF.

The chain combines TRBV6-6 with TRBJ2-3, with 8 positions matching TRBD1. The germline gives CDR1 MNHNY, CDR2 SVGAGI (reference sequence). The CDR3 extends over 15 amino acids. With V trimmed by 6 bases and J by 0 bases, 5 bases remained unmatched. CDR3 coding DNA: TGTGCCAGCAGAGTGACAGGGGCTAGCACAGATACGCAGTATTTT. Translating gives CASRVTGASTDTQYF.

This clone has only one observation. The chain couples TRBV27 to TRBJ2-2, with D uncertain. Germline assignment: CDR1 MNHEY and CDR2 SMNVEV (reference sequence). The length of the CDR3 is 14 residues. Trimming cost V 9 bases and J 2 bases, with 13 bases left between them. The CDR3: CASRRVSNTGELFF. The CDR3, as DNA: TGTGCCAGTAGAAGAGTCAGCAACACCGGGGAGCTGTTTTTT.

DNA of the CDR3: TGTGCCAGCAGCGTAGCCGGGGAGTTTGAAGCTTTCTTT. Translation: CASSVAGEFEAFF. The rearrangement uses TRBV9 and TRBJ1-1; D is uncertain. Between the trimmed V and J ends, which lost 0 bases and 7 bases, there was a span of 10 bases. Germline loops: CDR1 SGDLS, CDR2 YYNGEE. The CDR3 runs to 13 residues.

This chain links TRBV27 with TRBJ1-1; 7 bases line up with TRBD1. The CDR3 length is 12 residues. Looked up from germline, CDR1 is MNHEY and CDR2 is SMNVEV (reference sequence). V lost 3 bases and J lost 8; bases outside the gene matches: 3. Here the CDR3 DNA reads TGTGCCAGCAGTTTTTTACAGGGGGAAGCTTTCTTT. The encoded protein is CASSFLQGEAFF.